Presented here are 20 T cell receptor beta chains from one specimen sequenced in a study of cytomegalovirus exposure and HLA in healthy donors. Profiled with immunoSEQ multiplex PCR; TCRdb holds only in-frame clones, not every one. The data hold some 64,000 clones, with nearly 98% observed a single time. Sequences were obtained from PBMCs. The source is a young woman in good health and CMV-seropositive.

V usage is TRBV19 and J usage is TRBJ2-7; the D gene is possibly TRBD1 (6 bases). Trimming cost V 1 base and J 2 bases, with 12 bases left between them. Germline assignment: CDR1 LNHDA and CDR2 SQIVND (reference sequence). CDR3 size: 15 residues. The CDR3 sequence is CASSIGGGLTYEQYF. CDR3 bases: TGTGCCAGTAGTATAGGAGGGGGTTTGACCTACGAGCAGTACTTC.

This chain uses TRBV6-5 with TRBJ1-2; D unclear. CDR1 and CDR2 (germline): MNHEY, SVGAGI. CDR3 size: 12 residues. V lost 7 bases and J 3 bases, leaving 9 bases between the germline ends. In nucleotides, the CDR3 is TGTGCCAGCATGTCCCCATACTATGGCTACACCTTC. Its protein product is CASMSPYYGYTF.

CDR3 sequence reads: CASSPEVTGLTEAFF. The CDR3 DNA follows: TGCGCCAGCAGCCCGGAGGTGACAGGGCTCACTGAAGCTTTCTTT. This chain uses TRBV5-1 with TRBJ1-1, with 7 nucleotides matching TRBD1. J lost 4 bases, V lost 4 bases, and 10 bases had no gene match. Looked up from germline, CDR1 is SGHRS and CDR2 is YFSETQ. The CDR3 is 15 residues long. Full variable domain (rest looked up from reference TRBV5-1 and TRBJ1-1): KAGVTQTPRYLIKTRGQQVTLSCSPISGHRSVSWYQQTPGQGLQFLFEYFSETQRNKGNFPGRFSGRQFSNSRSEMNVSTLELGDSALYLCASSPEVTGLTEAFFGQGTRLTVV.

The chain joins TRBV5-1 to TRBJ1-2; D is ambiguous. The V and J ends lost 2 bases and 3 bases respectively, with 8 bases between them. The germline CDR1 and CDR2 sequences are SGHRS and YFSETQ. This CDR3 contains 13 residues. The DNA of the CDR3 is TGCGCCAGCAGCTTCGACATAGACTATGGCTACACCTTC. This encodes CASSFDIDYGYTF.

This chain's CDR3 is CASSWGTSLPIQETQYF. CDR3 in DNA: TGTGCCAGCAGTTGGGGGACTAGCCTCCCGATCCAAGAGACCCAGTACTTC. The chain combines TRBV27 with TRBJ2-5; 9 bases are a match to TRBD2. This CDR3 comprises 17 residues. Germline lookup yields CDR1 MNHEY and CDR2 SMNVEV (reference sequence). J lost 1 base, V lost 4 bases, and 10 bases had no gene match.

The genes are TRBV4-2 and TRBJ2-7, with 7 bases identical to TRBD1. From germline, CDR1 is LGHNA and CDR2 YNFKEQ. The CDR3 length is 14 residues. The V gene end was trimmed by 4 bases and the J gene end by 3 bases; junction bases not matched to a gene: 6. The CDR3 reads CASSLRTGIYEQYF. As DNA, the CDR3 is TGTGCCAGCAGCCTCCGGACAGGTATCTACGAGCAGTACTTC.

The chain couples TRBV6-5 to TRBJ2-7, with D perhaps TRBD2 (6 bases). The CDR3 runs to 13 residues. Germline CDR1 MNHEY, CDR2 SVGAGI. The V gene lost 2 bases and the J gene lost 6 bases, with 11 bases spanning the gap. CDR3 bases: TGTGCCAGCAGTTACCTTGGGAGGCGCGAGCAGTACTTC. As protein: CASSYLGRREQYF.

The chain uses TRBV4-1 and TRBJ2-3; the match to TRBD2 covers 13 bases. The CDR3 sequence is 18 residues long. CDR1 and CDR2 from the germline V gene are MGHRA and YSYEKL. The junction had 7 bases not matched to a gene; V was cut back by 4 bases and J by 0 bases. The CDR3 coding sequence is TGCGCCAGCAGCCGGAGAGGGACTAGCGGGGATAGCACAGATACGCAGTATTTT. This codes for CASSRRGTSGDSTDTQYF.

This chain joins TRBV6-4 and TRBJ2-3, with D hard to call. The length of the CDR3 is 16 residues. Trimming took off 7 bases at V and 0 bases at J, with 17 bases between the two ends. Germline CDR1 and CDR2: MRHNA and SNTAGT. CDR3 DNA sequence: TGTGCCAGCACGTCCCGTCCCATACAGAGCACAGATACGCAGTATTTT. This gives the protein CASTSRPIQSTDTQYF.

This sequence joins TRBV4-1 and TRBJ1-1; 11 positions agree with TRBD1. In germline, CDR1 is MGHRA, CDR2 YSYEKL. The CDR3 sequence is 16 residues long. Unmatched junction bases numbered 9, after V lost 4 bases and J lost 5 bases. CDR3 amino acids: CASSLSRTGGGTEAFF. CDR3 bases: TGCGCCAGCAGCCTCTCTAGGACAGGGGGCGGGACTGAAGCTTTCTTT.

The CDR3 region has the DNA TGTGCCAGTAGTATAATCCCCTCCGGGACAGGTAAATACGAGCAGTACTTC. Encoded protein: CASSIIPSGTGKYEQYF. The rearrangement joins TRBV19 to TRBJ2-7; TRBD1 agrees at 8 bases. Germline V gives CDR1 LNHDA, CDR2 SQIVND (reference sequence). CDR3 size: 17 residues. The ends lost 2 bases at V and 4 bases at J; junction bases unmatched: 13.

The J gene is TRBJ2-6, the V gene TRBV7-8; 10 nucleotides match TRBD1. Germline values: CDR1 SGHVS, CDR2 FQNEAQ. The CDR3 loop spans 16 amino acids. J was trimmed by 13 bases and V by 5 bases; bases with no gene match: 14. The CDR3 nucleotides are TGTGCCAGCAGCCCCGGGACAGGGGTGGATAGCGGGGTCCTGACTTTC. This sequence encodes CASSPGTGVDSGVLTF.

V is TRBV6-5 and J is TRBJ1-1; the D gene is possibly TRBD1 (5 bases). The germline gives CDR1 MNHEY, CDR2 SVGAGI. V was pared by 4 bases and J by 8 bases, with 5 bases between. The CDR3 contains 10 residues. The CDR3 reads CASSSGEAFF. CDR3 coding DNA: TGTGCCAGCAGTTCAGGGGAAGCTTTCTTT.

CDR3 in amino acids: CASGKTPGQSTDTQYF. CDR3 bases: TGTGCTAGTGGTAAGACCCCGGGACAGAGCACAGATACGCAGTATTTT. This chain joins TRBV12-5 and TRBJ2-3, with 7 nucleotides matching TRBD1. The CDR3 has 16 amino acids. Germline loops: CDR1 LGHNT, CDR2 FRNRAP. The V gene end was trimmed by 5 bases and the J gene end by 0 bases; junction bases not matched to a gene: 8. The full variable domain, rest sourced from reference TRBV12-5 and TRBJ2-3, is DARVTQTPRHKVTEMGQEVTMRCQPILGHNTVFWYRQTMMQGLELLAYFRNRAPLDDSGMPKDRFSAEMPDATLATLKIQPSEPRDSAVYFCASGKTPGQSTDTQYFGPGTRLTVL.

Here the CDR3 DNA reads TGTGCCAGCAGCTACCCACAGGGGAACTATGGCTACACCTTC. The encoded protein is CASSYPQGNYGYTF. The V and J genes are TRBV7-9 and TRBJ1-2; TRBD1 agrees at 7 bases. Germline V gene sequence: CDR1 SEHNR, CDR2 FQNEAQ (reference sequence). The CDR3 totals 14 residues. The V gene end was trimmed by 4 bases and the J gene end by 2 bases; junction bases not matched to a gene: 4.

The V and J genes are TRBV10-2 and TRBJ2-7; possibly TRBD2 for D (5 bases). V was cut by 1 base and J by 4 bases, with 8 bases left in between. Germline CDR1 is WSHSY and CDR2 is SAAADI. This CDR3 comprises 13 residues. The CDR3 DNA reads TGCGCCAGCAGTGAGTGGAGGTCTTACGAGCAGTACTTC. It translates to CASSEWRSYEQYF.

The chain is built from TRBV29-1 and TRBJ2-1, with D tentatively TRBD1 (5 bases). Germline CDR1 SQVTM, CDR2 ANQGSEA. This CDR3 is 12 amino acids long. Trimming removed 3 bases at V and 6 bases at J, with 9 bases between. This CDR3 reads CSVDRVGNEQFF. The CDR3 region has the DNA TGCAGCGTTGACAGGGTGGGCAATGAGCAGTTCTTC.

The CDR3: CAWTLQGARGGELFF. The CDR3 nucleotides are TGTGCCTGGACTCTACAGGGGGCGCGTGGCGGGGAGCTGTTTTTT. V and J are TRBV30 and TRBJ2-2; TRBD1 agrees at 9 bases. From germline, CDR1 is GTSNPN and CDR2 SVGIG (reference sequence). V lost 4 bases and J lost 7; bases outside the gene matches: 10. The CDR3 sequence is 15 residues long.

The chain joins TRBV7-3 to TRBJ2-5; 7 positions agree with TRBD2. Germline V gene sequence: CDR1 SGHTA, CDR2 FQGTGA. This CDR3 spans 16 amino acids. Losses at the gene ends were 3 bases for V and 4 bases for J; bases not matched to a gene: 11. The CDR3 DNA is TGTGCCAGCAGCTTCTATTCGGGACTAAAGAGAGAGACCCAGTACTTC. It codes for CASSFYSGLKRETQYF. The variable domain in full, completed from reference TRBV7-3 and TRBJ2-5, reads GAGVSQTPSNKVTEKGKYVELRCDPISGHTALYWYRQSLGQGPEFLIYFQGTGAADDSGLPNDRFFAVRPEGSVSTLKIQRTERGDSAVYLCASSFYSGLKRETQYFGPGTRLLVL.

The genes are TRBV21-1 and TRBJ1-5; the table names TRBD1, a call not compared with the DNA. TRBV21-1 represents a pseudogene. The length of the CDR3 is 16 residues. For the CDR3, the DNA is TGTGCCAGCAGCAAATGTATGCTAGGGGCCTTACGGCCCCAGCATTTT. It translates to CASSKCMLGALRPQHF.